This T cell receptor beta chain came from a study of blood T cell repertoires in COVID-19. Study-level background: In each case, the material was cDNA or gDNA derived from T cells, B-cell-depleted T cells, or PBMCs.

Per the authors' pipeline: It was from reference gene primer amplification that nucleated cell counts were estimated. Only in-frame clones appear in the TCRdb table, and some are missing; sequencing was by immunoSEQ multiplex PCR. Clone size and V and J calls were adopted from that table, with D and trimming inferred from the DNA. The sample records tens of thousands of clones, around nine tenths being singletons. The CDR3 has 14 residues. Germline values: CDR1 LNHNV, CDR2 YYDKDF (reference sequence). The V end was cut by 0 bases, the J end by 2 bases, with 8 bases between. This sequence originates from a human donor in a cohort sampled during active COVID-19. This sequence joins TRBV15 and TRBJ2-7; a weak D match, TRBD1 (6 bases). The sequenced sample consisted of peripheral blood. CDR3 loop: CATSRDRTAYEQYF. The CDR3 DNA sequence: TGTGCCACCAGCAGAGATCGGACAGCCTACGAGCAGTACTTC.